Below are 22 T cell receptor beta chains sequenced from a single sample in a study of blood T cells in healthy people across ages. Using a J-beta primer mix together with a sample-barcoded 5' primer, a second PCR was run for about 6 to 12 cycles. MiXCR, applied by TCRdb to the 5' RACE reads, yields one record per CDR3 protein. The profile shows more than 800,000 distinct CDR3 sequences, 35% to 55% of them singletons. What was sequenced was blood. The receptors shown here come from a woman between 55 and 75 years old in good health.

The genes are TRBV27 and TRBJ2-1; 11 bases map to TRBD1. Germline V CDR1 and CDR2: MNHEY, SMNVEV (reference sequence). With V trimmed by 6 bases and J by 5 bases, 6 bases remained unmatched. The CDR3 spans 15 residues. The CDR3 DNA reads TGTGCCAGCAGAAAAAGGGGACAGGGGGACAATGAGCAGTTCTTC. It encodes CASRKRGQGDNEQFF.

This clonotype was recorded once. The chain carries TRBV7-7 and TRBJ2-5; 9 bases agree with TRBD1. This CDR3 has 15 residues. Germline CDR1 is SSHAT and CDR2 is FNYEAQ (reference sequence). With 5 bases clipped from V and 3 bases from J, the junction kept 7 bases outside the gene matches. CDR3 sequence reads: CASSEGTGRKETQYF. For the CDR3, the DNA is TGTGCCAGCAGCGAAGGGACAGGGCGGAAAGAGACCCAGTACTTC.

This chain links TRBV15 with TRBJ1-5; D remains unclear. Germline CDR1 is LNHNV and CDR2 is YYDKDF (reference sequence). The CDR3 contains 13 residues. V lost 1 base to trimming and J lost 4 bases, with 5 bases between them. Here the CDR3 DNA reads TGTGCCACCAGCAGAGGTTCAAATCAGCCCCAGCATTTT. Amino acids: CATSRGSNQPQHF.

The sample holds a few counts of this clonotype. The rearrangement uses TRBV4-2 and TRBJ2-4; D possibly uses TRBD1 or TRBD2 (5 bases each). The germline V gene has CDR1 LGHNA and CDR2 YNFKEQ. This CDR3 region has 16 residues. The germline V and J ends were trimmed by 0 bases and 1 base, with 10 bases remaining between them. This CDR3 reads CASSQEVRDAKNIQYF. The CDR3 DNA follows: TGTGCCAGCAGCCAAGAAGTCCGGGACGCCAAAAACATTCAGTACTTC.

Here the CDR3 DNA reads TGTGCCAGCTCCCCTTTCTATAAGGTGACTAGCGGGTTGTCGTCAGATACGCAGTATTTT. Translating it yields CASSPFYKVTSGLSSDTQYF. The chain carries TRBV28 and TRBJ2-3, with 10 bases matching TRBD2. This CDR3 has 20 residues. Germline values: CDR1 MDHEN, CDR2 SYDVKM. Trimming took 8 bases from V and 4 from J; bases not matched to a gene: 24.

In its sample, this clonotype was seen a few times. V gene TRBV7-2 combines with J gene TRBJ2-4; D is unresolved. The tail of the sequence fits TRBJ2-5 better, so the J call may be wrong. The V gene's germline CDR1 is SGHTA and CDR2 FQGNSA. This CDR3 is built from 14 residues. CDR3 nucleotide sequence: TGTGCCAGCAGCTTAGAACTACCTCGCGAGACCCAGTACTTC. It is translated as CASSLELPRETQYF.

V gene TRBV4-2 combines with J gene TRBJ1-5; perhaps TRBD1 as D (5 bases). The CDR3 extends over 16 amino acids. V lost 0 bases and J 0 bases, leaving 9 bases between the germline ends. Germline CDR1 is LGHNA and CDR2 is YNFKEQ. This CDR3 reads CASSQDGARSNQPQHF. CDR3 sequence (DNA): TGTGCCAGCAGCCAAGATGGGGCGCGTAGCAATCAGCCCCAGCATTTT.

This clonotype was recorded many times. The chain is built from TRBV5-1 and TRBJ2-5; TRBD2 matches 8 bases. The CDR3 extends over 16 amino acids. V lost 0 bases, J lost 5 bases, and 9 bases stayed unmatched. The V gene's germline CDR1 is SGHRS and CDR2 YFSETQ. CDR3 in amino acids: CASSLAGLVISETQYF. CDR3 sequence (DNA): TGCGCCAGCAGCTTGGCGGGACTAGTGATTTCGGAGACCCAGTACTTC.

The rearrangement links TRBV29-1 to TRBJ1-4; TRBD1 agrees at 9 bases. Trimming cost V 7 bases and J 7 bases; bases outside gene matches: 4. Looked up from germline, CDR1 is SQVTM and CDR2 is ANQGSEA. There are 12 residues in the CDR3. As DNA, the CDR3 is TGCAGCGCAGGACAGGGGCGTGAAAAACTGTTTTTT. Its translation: CSAGQGREKLFF.

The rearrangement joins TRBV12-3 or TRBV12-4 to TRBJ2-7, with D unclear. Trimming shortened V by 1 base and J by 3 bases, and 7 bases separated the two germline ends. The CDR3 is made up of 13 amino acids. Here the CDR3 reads CASSLGSNYEQYF. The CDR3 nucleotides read TGTGCCAGCAGTTTAGGGTCTAACTACGAGCAGTACTTC.

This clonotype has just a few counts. For the CDR3, the DNA is TGTGCCAGCAGTCCTGGGGACGGAAACATTCAGTACTTC. Its protein product is CASSPGDGNIQYF. V and J are TRBV12-3 or TRBV12-4 and TRBJ2-4; D assignment may be TRBD1 or TRBD2 (5 bases each). The V gene lost 5 bases and the J gene lost 6 bases, with 11 bases spanning the gap. CDR3 length: 13 amino acids.

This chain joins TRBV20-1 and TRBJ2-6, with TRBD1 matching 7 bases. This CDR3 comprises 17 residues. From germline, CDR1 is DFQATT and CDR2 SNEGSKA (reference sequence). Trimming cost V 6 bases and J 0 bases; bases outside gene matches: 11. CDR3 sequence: CSAPRGQNPSGANVLTF. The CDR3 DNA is TGCAGTGCCCCCAGGGGACAGAATCCCTCTGGGGCCAACGTCCTGACTTTC.

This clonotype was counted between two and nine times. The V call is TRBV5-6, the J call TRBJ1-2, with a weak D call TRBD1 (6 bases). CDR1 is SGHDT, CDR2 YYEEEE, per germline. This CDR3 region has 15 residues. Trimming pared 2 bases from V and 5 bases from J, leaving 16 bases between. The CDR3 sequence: CASSFGGLSIYGYTF. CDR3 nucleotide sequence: TGTGCCAGCAGCTTCGGGGGCCTCTCAATATATGGCTACACCTTC.

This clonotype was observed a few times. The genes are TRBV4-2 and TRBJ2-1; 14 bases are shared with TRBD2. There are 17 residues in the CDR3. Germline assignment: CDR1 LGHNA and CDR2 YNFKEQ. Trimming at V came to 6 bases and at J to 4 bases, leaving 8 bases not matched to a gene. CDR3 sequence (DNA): TGTGCCAGCAGTACCGGGACTAGCGGGAGTTTTTACAATGAGCAGTTCTTC. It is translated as CASSTGTSGSFYNEQFF.

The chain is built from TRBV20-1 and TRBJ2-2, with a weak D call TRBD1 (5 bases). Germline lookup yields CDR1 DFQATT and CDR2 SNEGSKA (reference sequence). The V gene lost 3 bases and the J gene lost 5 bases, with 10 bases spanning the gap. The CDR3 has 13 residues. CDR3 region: CSARGPGTGELFF. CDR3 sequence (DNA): TGCAGTGCTAGGGGGCCAGGGACCGGGGAGCTGTTTTTT.

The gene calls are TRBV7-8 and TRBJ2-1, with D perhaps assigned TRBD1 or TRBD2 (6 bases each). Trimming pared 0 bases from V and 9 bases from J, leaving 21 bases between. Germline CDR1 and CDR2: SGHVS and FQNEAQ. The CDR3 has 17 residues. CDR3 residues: CASSLAEQGGGMGEQFF. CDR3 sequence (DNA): TGTGCCAGCAGCTTAGCGGAACAGGGAGGAGGGATGGGTGAGCAGTTCTTC. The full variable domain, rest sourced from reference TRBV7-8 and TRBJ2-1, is GAGVSQSPRYKVAKRGQDVALRCDPISGHVSLFWYQQALGQGPEFLTYFQNEAQLDKSGLPSDRFFAERPEGSVSTLKIQRTQQEDSAVYLCASSLAEQGGGMGEQFFGPGTRLTVL.

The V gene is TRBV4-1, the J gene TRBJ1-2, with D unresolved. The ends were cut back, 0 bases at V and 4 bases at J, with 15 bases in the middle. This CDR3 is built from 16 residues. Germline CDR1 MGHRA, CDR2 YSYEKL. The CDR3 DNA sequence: TGCGCCAGCAGCCAAGATGTCGCGGGGTTCCTCTATGGCTACACCTTC. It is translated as CASSQDVAGFLYGYTF.

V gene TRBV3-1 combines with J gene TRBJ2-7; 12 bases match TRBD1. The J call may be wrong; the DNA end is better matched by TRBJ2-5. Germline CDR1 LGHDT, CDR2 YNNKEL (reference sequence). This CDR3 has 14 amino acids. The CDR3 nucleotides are TGTGCCAGCAGCCCAGGGACAGGGGGCCAGACCCAGTACTTC. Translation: CASSPGTGGQTQYF.

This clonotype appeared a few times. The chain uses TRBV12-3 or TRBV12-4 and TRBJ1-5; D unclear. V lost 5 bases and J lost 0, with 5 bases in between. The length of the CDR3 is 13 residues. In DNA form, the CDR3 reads TGTGCCAGCAGTGATTATAGCAATCAGCCCCAGCATTTT. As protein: CASSDYSNQPQHF.

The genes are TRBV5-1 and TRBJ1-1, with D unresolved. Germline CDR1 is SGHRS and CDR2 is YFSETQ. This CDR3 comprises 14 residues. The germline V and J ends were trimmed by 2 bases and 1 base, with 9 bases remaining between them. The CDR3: CASSFMVENTEAFF. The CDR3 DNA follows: TGCGCCAGCAGCTTTATGGTGGAGAACACTGAAGCTTTCTTT.

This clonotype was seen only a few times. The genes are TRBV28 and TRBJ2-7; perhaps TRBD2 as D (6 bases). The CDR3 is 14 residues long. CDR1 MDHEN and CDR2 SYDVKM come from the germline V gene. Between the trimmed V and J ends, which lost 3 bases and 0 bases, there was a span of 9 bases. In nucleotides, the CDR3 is TGTGCCAGCAGTTTTATCGGGAGCTCCTACGAGCAGTACTTC. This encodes CASSFIGSSYEQYF.

CDR3 bases: TGTGCCTGCCCCCGGACAGGGGCTGGGGCCAACGTCCTGACTTTC. As protein: CACPRTGAGANVLTF. The rearrangement uses TRBV30 and TRBJ2-6; the match to TRBD1 covers 9 bases. V shed 6 bases and J 2 bases; nucleotides not matched to a gene: 5. This CDR3 has 15 residues. Germline CDR1 GTSNPN, CDR2 SVGIG (reference sequence).